This is a list of T cell receptor beta chains from one sample in a study of blood T cell repertoires in COVID-19. Assay used: immunoSEQ multiplex PCR; TCRdb lists only in-frame clones, some missing. The sample includes about 72,000 clones, 80% to 90% of them seen just once. The sample was peripheral blood. Receptors originate from a man under 40 with acute or convalescent COVID-19. Both conserved end residues are part of each CDR3. D genes are given only for firm matches. Part of the rows lack a size; the others show once, few, many or a class for expanded clones.

CDR3aa,CDR3nt,d_gene,v_gene,j_gene,abundance
CASSPNLGLVKLFF,TGTGCCAGCAGCCCGAACTTGGGGCTGGTAAAACTGTTTTTT,-,TRBV28,TRBJ1-4,once
CASAYLNEQFF,TGTGCTAGTGCCTACCTCAATGAGCAGTTCTTC,-,TRBV12-5,TRBJ2-1,once
CASSVGPGQDTQYF,TGTGCCAGCAGCGTAGGCCCAGGCCAAGATACGCAGTATTTT,-,TRBV9,TRBJ2-3,-
CASSSPTGELFF,TGTGCCAGCAGCTCCCCGACCGGGGAGCTGTTTTTT,-,TRBV11-2,TRBJ2-2,-
CASSQNRQGNYGYTF,TGCGCCAGCAGCCAAAACAGACAGGGCAACTATGGCTACACCTTC,TRBD1,TRBV4-1,TRBJ1-2,-
CASSTGQRNTIYF,TGCGCCAGCAGCACGGGACAGCGAAACACCATATATTTT,TRBD1,TRBV5-1,TRBJ1-3,-
CASSDQRTNGYTF,TGCGCCAGCAGTGACCAAAGGACTAACGGCTACACCTTC,-,TRBV10-1,TRBJ1-2,few
CASSAGGIDTQYF,TGTGCCAGCAGCGCAGGGGGGATAGATACGCAGTATTTT,-,TRBV7-2,TRBJ2-3,-
CASSPLHITGAGYFGELFF,TGTGCCAGCAGTCCCCTTCACATCACAGGGGCGGGTTACTTCGGGGAGCTGTTTTTT,TRBD1,TRBV27,TRBJ2-2,-
CAWSPGQGGYGYTF,TGTGCCTGGAGCCCAGGACAGGGGGGCTATGGCTACACCTTC,TRBD1,TRBV30,TRBJ1-2,-